This TCR beta chain derives from a study of cytomegalovirus exposure and HLA in healthy donors. About the research overall: Counted in an early data release were 75 million to 85 million unique TCRs from HLA-typed donors.

As for this clone: The antigen remains unidentified.

V shed 4 bases, J shed 8 bases, and the junction held 13 bases outside the gene matches. The CDR3 has 17 residues. Germline V gene data show CDR1 as SGHNT and CDR2 as YYREEE (reference sequence). A multiplex PCR was run with 60 Vbeta primers and 13 Jbeta primers. The table came from immunoSEQ multiplex PCR; TCRdb's copy has only in-frame clones and leaves some out. The sample records roughly 130,000 clones, around 74% being singletons. Regarding the study as a whole: According to the study, approximately 150 TCR beta chains were cytomegalovirus-associated. Generally TCR sequences proved uncommon, though certain public TCRs appeared in numerous donors.

Source material: PBMCs. This chain uses TRBV5-4 with TRBJ2-1; TRBD2 aligns across 12 bases. The clonotype was recovered from a woman in her fifties or sixties in good health and CMV-seropositive. The CDR3 sequence: CASSPRTSGTPRDEQFF. As DNA, the CDR3 is TGTGCCAGCAGCCCTAGGACTAGCGGGACCCCCCGCGATGAGCAGTTCTTC.